A single T cell receptor beta chain is shown here with its context. The sample comes from a study of T-cell reconstitution after alpha-beta-depleted transplantation in children. Unique molecular identifiers tagged the TCRbeta library. MiXCR was run by TCRdb on the PCR reads, yielding one entry per CDR3 protein. The sample holds 490,000 or so distinct CDR3 sequences; around 13% are singletons and the top ten take 4.5% to 6%. The CDR3 loop spans 13 amino acids. V was cut by 4 bases and J by 14 bases, with 20 bases left in between. The clonotype originates from a human donor who donated a stem cell graft to a child with combined immunodeficiency. The chain uses TRBV12-3 or TRBV12-4 and TRBJ1-2; D gene ambiguous. The material sequenced was PBMCs from the stem cell graft donor, taken from the stem cell graft. CDR3: CASSSALLYGRTF. In DNA, the CDR3 is TGTGCCAGCAGTTCTGCCCTATTATATGGTCGGACCTTC.